This T cell receptor (beta chain) was sequenced during a study of T-cell reconstitution after alpha-beta-depleted transplantation in children. CDR3 size: 15 residues. The V segment lost 5 bases and the J segment 6 bases; nucleotides outside the gene matches: 10. The germline V gene encodes CDR1 SGHTA and CDR2 FQGNSA. The table lists this clonotype with a few counts. Its antigen is not known. Construction of the TCRbeta library involved unique molecular identifiers. A single record per CDR3 protein comes from TCRdb applying MiXCR to the PCR reads. The table shows 610,000 or so distinct CDR3 sequences, with 25% to 30% occurring only once. Study outcomes and limitations: Newly produced T cells mostly accounted for T-cell counts and diversity one year post-transplant.

The source material was PBMCs, sampled before TCRalphabeta/CD19-depleted stem cell transplant. V usage is TRBV7-2 and J usage is TRBJ2-7, with TRBD2 matching 10 bases. The receptor was derived from a boy less than two years old with Wiskott-Aldrich syndrome, due to receive a stem cell transplant. CDR3 residues: CASSITTSGVAEQYF. The CDR3 bases are TGTGCCAGCAGCATAACCACTAGCGGGGTGGCCGAGCAGTACTTC.